This TCR beta chain stems from a study of cytomegalovirus exposure and HLA in healthy donors. Study-level points and caveats: TRBV6-2, TRBV6-3 and other indistinguishable V segments were excluded.

There are 15 residues in the CDR3. Germline V gene data show CDR1 as MNHNY and CDR2 as SVGAGI (reference sequence). Between the trimmed V and J ends, which lost 2 bases and 7 bases, there was a span of 18 bases. For this clone: Its specificity is not known.

Amplification used 60 Vbeta primers and 13 Jbeta primers. TCRdb keeps only in-frame clones here, not all; method: immunoSEQ multiplex PCR. In the table there are 130,000 to 150,000 clones, approximately 71% of which are singletons. The receptor was isolated from a woman aged 50 to 60 in good health and CMV-seronegative. V is TRBV6-6 and J is TRBJ2-7, with D possibly being TRBD1 (5 bases). Sequenced sample: PBMCs. This chain's CDR3 is CASSYGAVDEPEQYF. The CDR3, as DNA: TGTGCCAGCAGTTACGGGGCCGTGGACGAACCGGAGCAGTACTTC.